This TCR beta chain was documented in a study of shared clonotypes between healthy human individuals. Study details: The donors, a couple of women and a few men, were aged 18 to 49. Each donor contributed plates that comprised three CD4 naive, three CD4 memory, two CD8 naive and one CD8 memory.

Of note for this clone: The antigen is not known.

Only CD45RO-negative cells positively selected for CCR7 counted as naive CD8 cells, so terminally differentiated effector memory CD45RA+ cells were excluded. Findings and caveats of the study: Non-shared clonotypes had lower generation probabilities than clonotypes shared by all four sorted-subset donors. Rarefaction revealed incomplete sorted-subset sequencing despite large depth.

Using immunoSEQ multiplex PCR, the repertoire was profiled, and TCRdb retains in-frame clones only, with some absent. The data contain some 2,000,000 clones, just under 95% of them seen just once; the ten biggest clones take up roughly 1%. Germline assignment: CDR1 SGHNT and CDR2 YYREEE (reference sequence). V shed 3 bases and J shed 6 bases, with 12 bases lying between them. There are 13 residues in the CDR3. The rearrangement links TRBV5-4 to TRBJ1-1; perhaps TRBD1 as D (5 bases). This TCR was recovered from a man aged 18-30 years in good health. Source material: naive CD8+ T cells sorted from blood. Here the CDR3 reads CASSSGGGSEAFF. The CDR3 nucleotides are TGTGCCAGCAGCTCGGGGGGAGGCTCTGAAGCTTTCTTT. Full variable domain (missing parts from reference TRBV5-4 and TRBJ1-1): ETGVTQSPTHLIKTRGQQVTLRCSSQSGHNTVSWYQQALGQGPQFIFQYYREEENGRGNFPPRFSGLQFPNYSSELNVNALELDDSALYLCASSSGGGSEAFFGQGTRLTVV.